This T cell receptor (beta chain) stems from a study of CD8+ T cells in alopecia areata. Overall study: The study gave treated patients oral tofacitinib at 5 to 10 mg twice daily. Study findings and constraints: Patients shared TCRs less clearly than mice did, possibly for HLA-related reasons.

V was trimmed by 4 bases and J by 2 bases, leaving 8 bases between them. This CDR3 spans 13 amino acids. Germline V gene lookup returns CDR1 KGHSH and CDR2 LQKENI. Following RNA extraction, reverse transcription yielded cDNA that acted as the sequencing template. Repertoires were generated with immunoSEQ multiplex PCR, while TCRdb's copy carries only in-frame clones and drops some. The sample has 6,500 to 7,500 clones, almost 65% seen once. Alopecia areata patients provided lesional scalp punch biopsies and peripheral blood. As for this clone: Its antigen remains unidentified.

The sequencing used skin, collected at week 0. This TCR was recovered from a human donor with alopecia areata. This chain links TRBV18 with TRBJ1-2; D unclear. The CDR3 nucleotides read TGTGCCAGCTCACTGACACTAAACTATGGCTACACCTTC. Protein product: CASSLTLNYGYTF. Looking up the rest from reference TRBV18 and TRBJ1-2 gives the full variable domain: NAGVMQNPRHLVRRRGQEARLRCSPMKGHSHVYWYRQLPEEGLKFMVYLQKENIIDESGMPKERFSAEFPKEGPSILRIQQVVRGDSAAYFCASSLTLNYGYTFGSGTRLTVV.